The rows below give T cell receptor beta chains drawn from one sample of a study of Ad26.COV2.S vaccination and SARS-CoV-2 variants. Clones were sequenced by immunoSEQ multiplex PCR, and TCRdb holds only the in-frame ones, with some missing. The profile shows more than 300,000 clones, about 86% of them singletons. This specimen consisted of peripheral blood, obtained in a trial of Ad26.COV2.S vaccine versus placebo. The receptors originated from a person between 18 and 65 years old who received the Ad26.COV2.S COVID-19 vaccine or a placebo. The CDR3 runs from the conserved cysteine through the conserved F or W. The D gene is left open where the match is weak. Clone size is stated in some rows and not others, as once, few, many or a class when expanded.

v_gene	j_gene	d_gene	abundance	CDR3nt	CDR3aa
TRBV12-3/TRBV12-4	TRBJ2-7	NA	NA	TGTGCCAGCACGTCTGGACACGAGCAGTACTTC	CASTSGHEQYF
TRBV24-1	TRBJ1-2	NA	NA	TGTGCCACCAGTGCAGGGCACGGCGGCTACACCTTC	CATSAGHGGYTF
TRBV18	TRBJ1-2	NA	few	TGTGCCAGCTCACCAGCCGATATGGGACGCCAAAGTAGACACACCTTC	CASSPADMGRQSRHTF
TRBV18	TRBJ2-4	NA	NA	TGTGCCAGCTCACCACCCTATGAGGCTAGCAGAAACATTCAGTACTTC	CASSPPYEASRNIQYF
TRBV7-2	TRBJ2-7	NA	NA	TGTGCCAGCAGCCTGGAGAGGTACGAGCAGTACTTC	CASSLERYEQYF
TRBV20-1	TRBJ2-7	NA	NA	TGCAGTGCTAGAGGTCCGTACTTC	CSARGPYF
TRBV2	TRBJ2-7	NA	once	TGTGCCAGCAGTGAAGGGTCTTTCTACGAGCAGTACTTC	CASSEGSFYEQYF
TRBV6-2/TRBV6-3	TRBJ2-7	TRBD2	NA	TGTGCCAGCAGTTCTGAAGGCGGGGGTTTCTACGAGCAGTACTTC	CASSSEGGGFYEQYF
TRBV6-6	TRBJ1-2	NA	NA	TGTGCCAGCAGTTACACCCCCCGGGGGAGTATAGGAGGCTACACCTTC	CASSYTPRGSIGGYTF
TRBV5-1	TRBJ1-3	NA	NA	TGCGCCAGCAGCTTGGAGGGCAGCTACTCTGGAAACACCATATATTTT	CASSLEGSYSGNTIYF
TRBV28	TRBJ1-1	NA	once	TGTGCCAGCAGTAGCGAGGGGGGGATGAACACTGAAGCTTTCTTT	CASSSEGGMNTEAFF
TRBV11-2	TRBJ2-1	NA	NA	TGTGCCAGCAGCCCCCTTGGGGGGGCGGAGCAGTTCTTC	CASSPLGGAEQFF
TRBV11-2	TRBJ1-2	NA	NA	TGTGCCAGCAGCTTAATGGGAATGCAGGGGAATGATGGCTACACCTTC	CASSLMGMQGNDGYTF
TRBV30	TRBJ2-1	NA	NA	TGTGCCTGGACCGTGACTCTATACAATGAGCAGTTCTTC	CAWTVTLYNEQFF
TRBV3-1/TRBV3-2	TRBJ1-2	NA	NA	TGTGCCAGCAGCCAAGATTCGGCAGGAGCCTATGGCTACACCTTC	CASSQDSAGAYGYTF
TRBV24-1	TRBJ1-4	NA	NA	TGTGCCACCCTGCTATGTCGGTTGAGGGAAAAACTGTTTTTT	CATLLCRLREKLFF
TRBV27	TRBJ1-1	NA	NA	TGTGCCAGCAGTTTATTTTGGGACACTGAAGCTTTCTTT	CASSLFWDTEAFF
TRBV7-8	TRBJ2-4	NA	NA	TGTGCCAGCAGCCTTCCCCCTGACGGGGACATTCAGTACTTC	CASSLPPDGDIQYF
TRBV28	TRBJ2-3	NA	NA	TGTGCCAGCAGCCCACAATTCTCTAGCACAGATACGCAGTATTTT	CASSPQFSSTDTQYF
TRBV4-1	TRBJ2-1	TRBD1	NA	TGCGCCAGCAGCCAAGAGACAGGGAGATACAATGAGCAGTTCTTC	CASSQETGRYNEQFF
TRBV6-5	TRBJ2-1	NA	NA	TGTGCCAGCAGGACATGGAGGTGGAGTGAGCAGTTCTTC	CASRTWRWSEQFF
TRBV28	TRBJ2-1	TRBD2	NA	TGTGCCAGCAGTGGGTCCCGGACTAGCGACTACAATGAGCAGTTCTTC	CASSGSRTSDYNEQFF
TRBV5-1	TRBJ2-5	TRBD2	NA	TGCGCCAGCAGCTTGGACCCTAGCGGGAGGGCAGAGACCCAGTACTTC	CASSLDPSGRAETQYF
TRBV5-1	TRBJ1-1	NA	few	TGCGCCAGCAGACCACAGGGCTTTCACACTGAAGCTTTCTTT	CASRPQGFHTEAFF
TRBV10-3	TRBJ2-3	TRBD2	NA	TGTGCCATCAGTGACGTAGCGGGTAGTGCACACACAGATACGCAGTATTTT	CAISDVAGSAHTDTQYF
TRBV21-1	TRBJ2-3	NA	NA	TGTGCCAGCAGCAACCAGCTAAGGGGTAGTACAGATACGCAGTATTTT	CASSNQLRGSTDTQYF
TRBV4-1	TRBJ2-3	NA	NA	TGCGCCAGCAGCCAAGACAGGCACACAGATACGCAGTATTTT	CASSQDRHTDTQYF
TRBV7-2	TRBJ1-5	NA	NA	TGTGCCAGCAGCTTAGATGTAGGGGGGACAAATCAGCCCCAGCATTTT	CASSLDVGGTNQPQHF
TRBV21-1	TRBJ2-2	NA	NA	TGTGCCAGCAGCAAAGAAGCGCGTTCTGCGGGACTAGCATTAAGGGAGCTGTTTTTT	CASSKEARSAGLALRELFF
TRBV11-2	TRBJ1-1	TRBD1	NA	TGTGCCAGCAGCCCGGGACAGGTAAACACTGAAGCTTTCTTT	CASSPGQVNTEAFF
TRBV7-3	TRBJ2-7	TRBD2	NA	TGTGCCAGCAGCTTAGGGTCTGGCGGGGGGCCTTACGAGCAGTACTTC	CASSLGSGGGPYEQYF
TRBV4-1	TRBJ2-4	TRBD1	NA	TGCGCCAGCAGCCAAGAAGGGACAGGGGGCGCAGGCATTCAGTACTTC	CASSQEGTGGAGIQYF
TRBV7-2	TRBJ2-1	TRBD1	NA	TGTGCCAGCAGCCGGGGTCGGACAGGGGGCACTGAGCAGTTCTTC	CASSRGRTGGTEQFF
TRBV7-2	TRBJ2-1	NA	NA	TGTGCCAGCAGCTTAGACCGTTATGAGCAGTTCTTC	CASSLDRYEQFF